This T cell receptor (beta chain) was captured in a study of PD-1 blockade in mismatch repair-deficient tumors. Libraries were prepared by immunoSEQ multiplex PCR; TCRdb keeps only in-frame clonotypes and omits some of them. The sample lists about 810 clones, approximately 69% occurring once. This sample's time point: archival surgical resection tumor tissue. Tumor tissue came from archival surgical resections of three responders. In germline, CDR1 is LGHNA, CDR2 YSLEER. The CDR3 runs to 13 residues. The V end lost 4 bases, the J end lost 5 bases, and 9 bases lay between the germline ends. This chain connects TRBV4-3 to TRBJ2-1; D is uncertain. This material consisted of primary tumor tissue, taken from a patient treated with pembrolizumab. This receptor was identified in an adult with mismatch repair-deficient cancer. CDR3 coding DNA: TGCGCCAGCAGCCTAACCTTCAACAATGAGCAGTTCTTC. Translated: CASSLTFNNEQFF.